What follows describes a single T cell receptor (beta chain). Regions amplified from RNA transcripts were the TCR beta CDR3 regions. The primer set for the first-round RT-PCR of the TCR CDR3 was HTBI. TCRdb recomputed calls from the multiplex PCR reads with MiXCR, one row per CDR3 protein. The sample has 340,000 or so distinct CDR3 sequences; 18% are singletons. The data are from a study of T cells in Graves' hyperthyroidism and ophthalmopathy. Overall study context: Peripheral blood was obtained at initial diagnosis, preceding any treatment.

With 4 bases removed from V and 6 bases from J, the gap between germline ends came to 10 bases. Looked up from germline, CDR1 is SQVTM and CDR2 is ANQGSEA. The CDR3 is made up of 12 amino acids. Material: blood. V usage is TRBV29-1 and J usage is TRBJ1-5; D gene unclear. The receptor's source is a woman aged 45-59 years with Graves' hyperthyroidism. The CDR3 sequence: CSVVTAGQPQHF. The DNA for the CDR3 is TGCAGCGTTGTTACCGCAGGTCAGCCCCAGCATTTT.